The TCR beta chain described here comes from a study of T-cell reconstitution after alpha-beta-depleted transplantation in children. CDR3 size: 16 residues. V lost 3 bases and J 0 bases, leaving 14 bases between the germline ends. Germline CDR1 is SGHRS and CDR2 is YFSETQ. A TCRbeta library incorporating unique molecular identifiers was prepared. TCRdb reanalysed the PCR reads using MiXCR and keeps one entry per CDR3 protein. The sample contains about 580,000 distinct CDR3 sequences, 25% to 30% of which appear only once. The specimen comprised PBMCs, sampled before TCRalphabeta/CD19-depleted stem cell transplant. The receptor's source is a boy under two years old with Wiskott-Aldrich syndrome, due to receive a stem cell transplant. The V and J genes are TRBV5-1 and TRBJ2-3; D assignment may be TRBD1 or TRBD2 (6 bases each). CDR3 in amino acids: CASSWGAGASTDTQYF. The CDR3 coding sequence is TGCGCCAGCAGCTGGGGGGCTGGAGCTAGCACAGATACGCAGTATTTT.